This is a list of T cell receptor beta chains from one sample in a study of PD-1 blockade in classical Hodgkin lymphoma. Using immunoSEQ multiplex PCR, the repertoire was profiled, and TCRdb retains in-frame clones only, with some absent. The sample yields approximately 10,000 clones, about 80% seen once. Source: CD4+ T cells from blood, taken at baseline. All receptors come from a human donor with classical Hodgkin lymphoma. Each CDR3 is given with its conserved first and last residue. D genes are given only for firm matches. Expanded clones get a size class; other rows say once, few or many, or leave the size out.

V gene	J gene	clone size	D gene	CDR3 protein	CDR3 DNA
TRBV11-3	TRBJ2-2	.	.	CASSSARVNTGELFF	TGTGCCAGCAGCTCCGCCAGAGTCAACACCGGGGAGCTGTTTTTT
TRBV13	TRBJ2-3	.	.	CASSLGVRQYF	TGTGCCAGCAGCCTCGGGGTGAGGCAGTATTTT
TRBV27	TRBJ1-5	.	.	CASSLGGRSPGPQHF	TGTGCCAGCAGTTTAGGGGGCAGATCCCCGGGGCCCCAGCATTTT
TRBV5-5	TRBJ1-2	.	TRBD1	CASGDRVKADGYTF	TGTGCCAGCGGGGACAGGGTGAAAGCGGATGGCTACACCTTC
TRBV5-4	TRBJ2-5	few	TRBD1	CASSLRQGGETQYF	TGTGCCAGCAGCCTACGACAGGGTGGAGAGACCCAGTACTTC
TRBV7-2	TRBJ2-5	.	TRBD1	CASSLSSGGRKTQYF	TGTGCCAGCAGCTTATCGTCAGGGGGCCGAAAGACCCAGTACTTC
TRBV2	TRBJ2-5	.	TRBD2	CASSGPTSGRAWEETQYF	TGTGCCAGCAGTGGCCCGACTAGCGGGAGAGCTTGGGAGGAGACCCAGTACTTC
TRBV6-1	TRBJ1-2	.	.	CASSEYLGGERYTF	TGTGCCAGCAGTGAATACCTCGGGGGCGAACGCTACACCTTC
TRBV5-4	TRBJ2-7	.	TRBD1	CASSPKGANEQYF	TGTGCCAGCAGTCCTAAGGGGGCGAACGAGCAGTACTTC
TRBV6-1	TRBJ2-1	.	.	CASSERFNEQFF	TGTGCCAGCAGTGAGAGGTTCAATGAGCAGTTCTTC
TRBV23-1	TRBJ1-4	.	.	CASSQPGTYSNEKLFF	TGCGCCAGCAGTCAGCCAGGGACATATTCTAATGAAAAACTGTTTTTT
TRBV2	TRBJ1-2	.	TRBD1	CASSEVLMGTVNYGYTF	TGTGCCAGCAGTGAAGTTCTTATGGGGACAGTGAACTATGGCTACACCTTC
TRBV5-4	TRBJ1-1	.	TRBD1	CASSRTGGNTEAFF	TGTGCCAGCAGCAGGACAGGGGGCAACACTGAAGCTTTCTTT
TRBV28	TRBJ2-7	.	.	CASSLVTDEQYF	TGTGCCAGCAGTTTAGTTACAGACGAGCAGTACTTC
TRBV5-4	TRBJ2-7	.	TRBD1	CASSPGRGQGAQQYF	TGTGCCAGCAGCCCCGGACGGGGACAGGGGGCTCAGCAGTACTTC
TRBV30	TRBJ1-2	.	TRBD1	CAWSFRTGGFNYGYTF	TGTGCCTGGAGTTTCCGGACAGGGGGCTTTAACTATGGCTACACCTTC
TRBV10-3	TRBJ1-5	.	.	CAISEQLNPGHRNQPQHF	TGTGCCATCAGTGAGCAATTGAATCCAGGCCATCGCAATCAGCCCCAGCATTTT
TRBV29-1	TRBJ1-1	.	.	CSVLWSAEAFF	TGCAGCGTTTTGTGGTCTGCGGAAGCTTTCTTT
TRBV5-1	TRBJ1-4	.	TRBD1	CASSGTGGSREKLFF	TGCGCCAGCAGCGGGACAGGGGGCAGTCGTGAAAAACTGTTTTTT
TRBV7-8	TRBJ2-2	.	TRBD2	CASPRGGLAGGTTGELFF	TGTGCCAGCCCTCGGGGGGGACTAGCGGGAGGGACTACCGGGGAGCTGTTTTTT
TRBV7-2	TRBJ2-6	.	.	CASSLGRGRASSGANVLTF	TGTGCCAGCAGCTTAGGGAGGGGCAGGGCCAGTTCTGGGGCCAACGTCCTGACTTTC
TRBV11-2	TRBJ2-3	.	.	CASSPNGQTRTDTQYF	TGTGCCAGCAGCCCTAACGGACAAACACGCACAGATACGCAGTATTTT
TRBV28	TRBJ2-5	.	.	CVTREAGTGRPETQYF	TGTGTCACCCGGGAAGCCGGGACCGGTCGGCCAGAGACCCAGTACTTC
TRBV5-1	TRBJ1-1	few	.	CASSLARGHAFF	TGCGCCAGCAGCTTGGCCAGGGGTCATGCTTTCTTT
TRBV6-5	TRBJ2-7	.	.	CASSPIWDTAGEQYF	TGTGCCAGCAGTCCGATTTGGGACACCGCGGGCGAGCAGTACTTC
TRBV4-2	TRBJ2-5	.	.	CASSQDPGLTQYF	TGTGCCAGCAGCCAAGATCCCGGATTAACCCAGTACTTC
TRBV7-9	TRBJ1-1	.	.	CASSLSGVNTEAFF	TGTGCCAGCAGCCTTAGCGGGGTTAACACTGAAGCTTTCTTT
TRBV2	TRBJ1-3	few	TRBD1	CASSVNRGTGNTIYF	TGTGCCAGCAGTGTCAACAGGGGGACTGGAAACACCATATATTTT
TRBV7-6	TRBJ2-2	.	TRBD2	CASSSVSSGSYTGELFF	TGTGCCAGCAGCTCAGTCTCTAGCGGGAGTTATACCGGGGAGCTGTTTTTT
TRBV7-2	TRBJ2-7	few	.	CASSLLSAGPWPYEQYF	TGTGCCAGCAGCTTACTTTCGGCAGGTCCTTGGCCCTACGAGCAGTACTTC
TRBV21-1	TRBJ2-7	.	.	CASSKALCGRSNYEQYF	TGTGCCAGCAGCAAAGCGCTTTGCGGCAGGAGCAATTACGAGCAGTACTTC
TRBV25-1	TRBJ2-1	.	.	CASSGGERAYNEQFF	TGTGCCAGCAGTGGGGGCGAAAGGGCCTACAATGAGCAGTTCTTC
TRBV5-1	TRBJ2-3	.	.	CASSLVGPAPYF	TGCGCCAGCAGCTTGGTGGGACCTGCCCCGTATTTT
TRBV11-2	TRBJ2-5	.	.	CASSLDRDFHHF	TGTGCCAGCAGCTTAGACCGGGACTTTCATCACTTC
TRBV28	TRBJ2-2	.	.	CASSPTGELFF	TGTGCCAGCAGTCCGACCGGGGAGCTGTTTTTT
TRBV2	TRBJ1-4	.	.	CASSLERARANEKLFF	TGTGCCAGCAGTCTCGAAAGGGCAAGGGCTAATGAAAAACTGTTTTTT
TRBV5-1	TRBJ2-1	.	.	CASSRGESSYNEQFF	TGCGCCAGCAGCCGTGGGGAGAGCTCCTACAATGAGCAGTTCTTC
TRBV5-1	TRBJ2-2	.	TRBD1	CASRGTGATGELFF	TGCGCCAGCAGGGGGACAGGGGCCACCGGGGAGCTGTTTTTT
TRBV10-3	TRBJ2-7	.	.	CAISDGSPSSYEQYF	TGTGCCATCAGTGACGGGTCCCCAAGCTCCTACGAGCAGTACTTC
TRBV4-1	TRBJ1-4	.	.	CASSQRGEGATNEKLFF	TGCGCCAGCAGCCAACGGGGGGAGGGGGCAACTAATGAAAAACTGTTTTTT
TRBV4-1	TRBJ2-7	.	.	CASSLRGQGIDEQYF	TGCGCCAGCAGTCTACGAGGGCAGGGGATCGACGAGCAGTACTTC
TRBV4-1	TRBJ2-1	.	.	CASSQVNLVAIDEQFF	TGCGCCAGCAGCCAAGTGAATCTGGTAGCAATCGATGAGCAGTTCTTC
TRBV6-6	TRBJ2-1	few	TRBD2	CASRPGTSGRTEQFF	TGTGCCAGCAGACCCGGGACTAGCGGGAGGACTGAGCAGTTCTTC
TRBV6-5	TRBJ2-7	.	.	CASSYGPSYEQYF	TGTGCCAGCAGTTACGGCCCCTCCTACGAGCAGTACTTC
TRBV11-2	TRBJ1-1	.	.	CASSLVWSEAFF	TGTGCCAGCAGCTTAGTGTGGTCCGAAGCTTTCTTT
TRBV28	TRBJ2-7	.	.	CASSSGTLYEQYF	TGTGCCAGCAGTTCCGGGACACTTTACGAGCAGTACTTC
TRBV5-8	TRBJ2-2	.	TRBD2	CASSNLPGLAGRTGELFF	TGTGCCAGCAGCAACCTTCCGGGACTAGCGGGGAGGACCGGGGAGCTGTTTTTT
TRBV28	TRBJ1-5	.	TRBD1	CASSPTGEGDQPQHF	TGTGCCAGCAGTCCGACAGGGGAGGGGGATCAGCCCCAGCATTTT